These 8 T cell receptor beta chains came from one sample sequenced in a study of regulatory T cells in long-lasting Graves disease (dated by TCRdb to about 2021). This specimen's time point label, per the study, means: newly diagnosed GD, antithyroid drugs for less than 3 months. RNA was extracted from PBMCs in TRIzol for both TCR sequencing and RNA sequencing. Libraries came from multiplex PCR. The run used an Illumina HiSeq 4000. To build TCR beta libraries, CDR3 regions were amplified by Arm-PCR using iRepertoire HTBI primers. TCRdb ran its own pipeline on the public reads, namely fastp trimming at Q25 and MiXCR clone calling, and kept in-frame beta chains. Entries that share a CDR3 protein sequence are merged under the most common genes and DNA. The sample table contains 250,000 or so distinct CDR3 sequences; only one count was recorded for 15% to 20% of them. The top ten clones comprise 14% of the sample.

These records were also assigned to another study, of T cells in Graves' hyperthyroidism and ophthalmopathy.

Source: peripheral blood mononuclear cells (PBMCs), taken at new diagnosis, from a patient treated with antithyroid drugs. Every receptor here comes from a woman aged 25 to 39 with Graves disease. Donor details come from another sample of the same person, matched by shared clones.

This clonotype was seen repeatedly, ten times or more. This sequence joins TRBV5-4 and TRBJ1-1; maybe TRBD1 (6 bases). This CDR3 is built from 15 residues. Deletions cut 1 base from V and 3 bases from J, with 13 bases between. Germline assignment: CDR1 SGHNT and CDR2 YYREEE (reference sequence). The CDR3 region has the DNA TGTGCCAGCAGCTTGCCCCAGGGGCAGTACACTGAAGCTTTCTTT. Protein product: CASSLPQGQYTEAFF.

Ten or more counts support this clonotype. The J gene is TRBJ2-5, the V gene TRBV5-1; 9 bases agree with TRBD1. V dropped 4 bases and J dropped 5; count of bases not matched to a gene: 15. Germline V gene lookup returns CDR1 SGHRS and CDR2 YFSETQ. The CDR3 extends over 17 amino acids. Written as DNA, the CDR3 is TGCGCCAGCAGCCGGAATACAGGGGGCGCGTTGGGGGAGACCCAGTACTTC. It is translated as CASSRNTGGALGETQYF. The full variable domain, in which reference TRBV5-1 and TRBJ2-5 provide the parts outside the CDR3, is KAGVTQTPRYLIKTRGQQVTLSCSPISGHRSVSWYQQTPGQGLQFLFEYFSETQRNKGNFPGRFSGRQFSNSRSEMNVSTLELGDSALYLCASSRNTGGALGETQYFGPGTRLLVL.

This clonotype was recorded many times. The J gene is TRBJ1-1, the V gene TRBV15; 8 bases are a match to TRBD1. Losses at the gene ends were 1 base for V and 5 bases for J; bases not matched to a gene: 9. The CDR3 is made up of 16 amino acids. Germline V gives CDR1 LNHNV, CDR2 YYDKDF (reference sequence). The chain's CDR3 is CATSRGARGLGTEAFF. CDR3 bases: TGTGCCACCAGCAGAGGTGCCAGGGGGCTGGGTACTGAAGCTTTCTTT.

This clonotype was seen ten or more times. The J gene is TRBJ1-4, the V gene TRBV11-2; possibly TRBD1 for D (5 bases). The germline V gene has CDR1 SGHAT and CDR2 FQNNGV. Trimming stripped 0 bases from V and 1 base from J, with 12 bases between. CDR3 size: 17 residues. The chain's CDR3 is CASSLDPRTRTNEKLFF. In DNA form, the CDR3 reads TGTGCCAGCAGCTTAGATCCCCGGACAAGAACTAATGAAAAACTGTTTTTT. The full variable domain, its missing parts supplied by reference TRBV11-2 and TRBJ1-4, is EAGVAQSPRYKIIEKRQSVAFWCNPISGHATLYWYQQILGQGPKLLIQFQNNGVVDDSQLPKDRFSAERLKGVDSTLKIQPAKLEDSAVYLCASSLDPRTRTNEKLFFGSGTQLSVL.

This clonotype has a count of ten or more. V gene TRBV6-1 combines with J gene TRBJ1-1, with 9 positions matching TRBD1. The CDR3 runs to 16 residues. The germline V gene encodes CDR1 MNHNS and CDR2 SASEGT. V lost 5 bases to trimming and J lost 1 base; unmatched junction nucleotides: 8. In nucleotides, the CDR3 is TGTGCCAGCAGTACCACAGGGGGCAGATCGAACACTGAAGCTTTCTTT. As protein: CASSTTGGRSNTEAFF.

This clonotype has a handful of counts. V is TRBV4-1 and J is TRBJ2-3, with no clear D. The CDR3 is made up of 16 amino acids. V was clipped by 3 bases and J by 0 bases, with 13 bases between them. The V gene's germline CDR1 is MGHRA and CDR2 YSYEKL. This CDR3 is CASSQQHGLSTDTQYF. The CDR3 DNA sequence: TGCGCCAGCAGCCAGCAGCACGGGTTAAGCACAGATACGCAGTATTTT.

V is TRBV5-1 and J is TRBJ1-3, with TRBD1 matching over 7 bases. CDR1 and CDR2 from the germline V gene are SGHRS and YFSETQ. This CDR3 is 15 amino acids long. The ends lost 3 bases at V and 0 bases at J; junction bases unmatched: 3. CDR3 nucleotides: TGCGCCAGCAGCTACACAGGGGCCTCTGGAAACACCATATATTTT. Translating gives CASSYTGASGNTIYF.

This clonotype was detected many times. This chain uses TRBV12-3 or TRBV12-4 with TRBJ1-1, with D perhaps matching TRBD1 (6 bases). Deletions cut 5 bases from V and 7 bases from J, with 17 bases between. This CDR3 is 14 amino acids long. The CDR3, as DNA: TGTGCCAGCAGTGGGACGACAGGTTTTGGTGAAGCTTTCTTT. Translation gives CASSGTTGFGEAFF.